Each of the 25 T cell receptor beta chains below was sequenced from the same sample in a study of blood T cells in healthy people across ages. Using a J-beta primer mix together with a sample-barcoded 5' primer, a second PCR was run for roughly 6 to 11 cycles. TCRdb re-derived calls from the 5' RACE reads in MiXCR, one entry per CDR3 protein. The sample consists of some 1 million distinct CDR3 sequences, over 35% of them appearing once. Sequencing was carried out using blood. The receptors stem from a woman aged 60 to 75 in good health.

The rearrangement joins TRBV7-9 to TRBJ2-7; D is possibly TRBD1 (6 bases). The germline V gene encodes CDR1 SEHNR and CDR2 FQNEAQ (reference sequence). The CDR3 spans 12 residues. The V end lost 5 bases, the J end lost 7 bases, and 12 bases lay between the germline ends. The DNA of the CDR3 is TGTGCCAGCAGCGCGGACAGACAAGAGCAGTACTTC. Translating it yields CASSADRQEQYF.

The chain is built from TRBV10-3 and TRBJ1-1; 7 bases agree with TRBD1. The germline V gene has CDR1 ENHRY and CDR2 SYGVKD. This CDR3 is 16 amino acids long. The ends lost 4 bases at V and 0 bases at J; junction bases unmatched: 8. The CDR3 spells CAISGRDRGMNTEAFF. CDR3 in DNA: TGTGCCATCAGTGGCCGGGACAGAGGAATGAACACTGAAGCTTTCTTT.

The gene calls are TRBV3-1 and TRBJ2-4; D perhaps matches TRBD2 (6 bases). The CDR3 length is 14 residues. V dropped 0 bases and J dropped 13 bases, with 16 bases sitting between them. Germline V gene data show CDR1 as LGHDT and CDR2 as YNNKEL (reference sequence). The CDR3 sequence: CASSQEFMSGEQYF. The CDR3 nucleotides are TGTGCCAGCAGCCAAGAGTTTATGTCGGGAGAGCAGTACTTC.

This clonotype was seen once. The V gene is TRBV28, the J gene TRBJ1-2, with D possibly matching TRBD1 (5 bases). Germline CDR1 and CDR2: MDHEN and SYDVKM. V was cut by 6 bases and J by 5 bases, with 16 bases left in between. The CDR3 sequence is 14 residues long. The CDR3 coding sequence is TGTGCCAGCAGGTTCCCAGGGTCGGTGTATGGCTACACCTTC. Translation gives CASRFPGSVYGYTF.

The sample holds a few counts of this clonotype. The J gene is TRBJ2-7, the V gene TRBV6-5; unclear D gene. The CDR3 extends over 14 amino acids. CDR1 is MNHEY, CDR2 SVGAGI, per germline. Trimming took off 2 bases at V and 2 bases at J, with 10 bases between the two ends. The CDR3 loop reads CASSYAAVTYEQYF. CDR3 in DNA: TGTGCCAGCAGTTACGCGGCAGTAACCTACGAGCAGTACTTC.

V is TRBV20-1 and J is TRBJ2-5; a possible D gene is TRBD1 (6 bases). In germline, CDR1 is DFQATT, CDR2 SNEGSKA (reference sequence). This CDR3 comprises 16 residues. V was shortened by 6 bases and J by 2 bases, with 22 bases between the two germline ends. The CDR3 here is CSAKDSLRGYQETQYF. CDR3 bases: TGCAGTGCCAAAGACAGTCTGAGGGGGTATCAAGAGACCCAGTACTTC.

The chain links TRBV6-2 or TRBV6-3 to TRBJ1-5; TRBD1 agrees at 9 bases. CDR1 is MNHEY and CDR2 is SVGEGT in the germline V gene. The CDR3 consists of 15 residues. V lost 6 bases to trimming and J lost 2 bases; unmatched junction nucleotides: 5. In DNA, the CDR3 is TGTGCCAGCAGCCGGGACAGGGATGGCAATCAGCCCCAGCATTTT. Encoded protein: CASSRDRDGNQPQHF.

This clonotype appeared a few times. The chain has TRBV29-1 and TRBJ1-4, with 9 bases lining up with TRBD1. Per the germline V gene, CDR1 is SQVTM and CDR2 is ANQGSEA. V was clipped by 7 bases and J by 7 bases; unmatched bases: 7. The CDR3 loop spans 13 amino acids. The CDR3 bases are TGCAGCGCTATTACAGGGGGCAGTGAAAAACTGTTTTTT. As protein: CSAITGGSEKLFF.

The chain has TRBV12-3 or TRBV12-4 and TRBJ1-6; tentative D call: TRBD1 (6 bases). This CDR3 spans 14 amino acids. Trimming removed 3 bases at V and 8 bases at J, with 11 bases between. The CDR3 here is CASSFWGRDSPLHF. The CDR3 DNA reads as TGTGCCAGCAGTTTCTGGGGGCGCGATTCACCCCTCCACTTT.

This clonotype turned up a few times. The rearrangement uses TRBV10-3 and TRBJ2-7; D might be TRBD2 (6 bases). Germline CDR1 is ENHRY and CDR2 is SYGVKD. The CDR3 loop spans 12 amino acids. V gave up 6 bases and J gave up 2 bases, with 8 bases separating them. CDR3 sequence reads: CAIREGTYEQYF. The CDR3 nucleotides read TGTGCCATCAGGGAGGGTACCTACGAGCAGTACTTC.

This clonotype was detected a few times. V is TRBV29-1 and J is TRBJ2-7; TRBD2 matches 7 bases. The CDR3 is 14 residues long. Losses at the gene ends were 6 bases for V and 3 bases for J; bases not matched to a gene: 11. From germline, CDR1 is SQVTM and CDR2 ANQGSEA. The CDR3 sequence: CSVLAGEFSYEQYF. In DNA, the CDR3 is TGCAGCGTGCTTGCGGGAGAGTTTAGCTACGAGCAGTACTTC.

The rearrangement uses TRBV6-1 and TRBJ1-5; D call uncertain. The CDR3 is made up of 12 amino acids. The V gene's germline CDR1 is MNHNS and CDR2 SASEGT. Between the trimmed V and J ends, which lost 9 bases and 6 bases, there was a span of 12 bases. The CDR3 DNA reads as TGTGCCAGTGGATTCGAGGGTCAGCCCCAGCATTTT. It yields the protein CASGFEGQPQHF.

This clonotype occurred a few times. The chain has TRBV12-3 or TRBV12-4 and TRBJ2-5; possibly TRBD1 for D (6 bases). The CDR3 sequence is 16 residues long. V gave up 7 bases and J gave up 5 bases, with 23 bases separating them. CDR3: CASTPLSWGRRETQYF. CDR3 sequence (DNA): TGTGCCAGCACCCCTCTTAGCTGGGGGCGCCGGGAGACCCAGTACTTC.

This clonotype was seen a few times. The rearrangement links TRBV6-1 to TRBJ1-2, with 7 bases aligning to TRBD1. CDR3 length equals 16 residues. CDR1 is MNHNS and CDR2 is SASEGT in the germline V gene. The ends lost 1 base at V and 5 bases at J; junction bases unmatched: 10. The CDR3 bases are TGTGCCAGCAGTGAAGTATTGAGGGACAGCTGGTATGGCTACACCTTC. This sequence encodes CASSEVLRDSWYGYTF.

CDR3 protein: CASSEVPYPLYEQYF. In DNA form, the CDR3 reads TGTGCCAGCAGTGAAGTGCCTTACCCTCTCTACGAGCAGTACTTC. The chain couples TRBV6-1 to TRBJ2-7; D gene uncertain. V gave up 1 base and J gave up 3 bases, with 13 bases separating them. Germline assignment: CDR1 MNHNS and CDR2 SASEGT. There are 15 residues in the CDR3.

The DNA for the CDR3 is TGCAGTGCTACTGACACCCTAGCGGAGACCCAGTACTTC. Residues: CSATDTLAETQYF. The chain has TRBV20-1 and TRBJ2-5; D perhaps matches TRBD2 (6 bases). The V end lost 4 bases, the J end lost 5 bases, and 14 bases lay between the germline ends. The germline V gene encodes CDR1 DFQATT and CDR2 SNEGSKA (reference sequence). The CDR3 is 13 residues long.

This chain connects TRBV11-3 to TRBJ2-1; 7 positions match TRBD2. The CDR3 loop spans 15 amino acids. The V gene end was trimmed by 3 bases and the J gene end by 7 bases; junction bases not matched to a gene: 9. Germline V gives CDR1 SGHNT, CDR2 YENEEA. In DNA form, the CDR3 reads TGTGCCAGCAGCTTGCGTGTCCAGGGAGGGAATGAGCAGTTCTTC. Its protein product is CASSLRVQGGNEQFF.

In its sample, this clonotype was seen a few times. This chain uses TRBV28 with TRBJ2-7; 7 nucleotides line up with TRBD1. The V segment lost 4 bases and the J segment 2 bases; nucleotides outside the gene matches: 11. CDR1 is MDHEN, CDR2 SYDVKM, per germline. CDR3 length equals 16 residues. CDR3: CASSYTTRQGAYEQYF. CDR3 nucleotides: TGTGCCAGCAGTTATACCACTCGCCAGGGGGCCTACGAGCAGTACTTC. Combining the CDR3 with reference TRBV28 and TRBJ2-7 gives the whole variable domain DVKVTQSSRYLVKRTGEKVFLECVQDMDHENMFWYRQDPGLGLRLIYFSYDVKMKEKGDIPEGYSVSREKKERFSLILESASTNQTSMYLCASSYTTRQGAYEQYFGPGTRLTVT.

The rearrangement joins TRBV2 to TRBJ2-3; D is unresolved. The V end lost 2 bases, the J end lost 6 bases, and 9 bases lay between the germline ends. This CDR3 is 13 amino acids long. The V gene's germline CDR1 is SNHLY and CDR2 FYNNEI. CDR3 residues: CASSESVGDTQYF. The CDR3, as DNA: TGTGCCAGCAGTGAATCGGTTGGGGATACGCAGTATTTT.

This clonotype was picked up a small number of times. The chain recombines TRBV6-5 with TRBJ2-3; D is possibly TRBD1 (6 bases). The CDR3 loop spans 15 amino acids. The germline gives CDR1 MNHEY, CDR2 SVGAGI. The V end lost 4 bases, the J end lost 1 base, and 12 bases lay between the germline ends. The CDR3 spells CASSFSTGGTDTQYF. The CDR3 DNA reads as TGTGCCAGCAGTTTCTCGACAGGAGGCACAGATACGCAGTATTTT.

Only a few counts were recorded for this clonotype. V usage is TRBV29-1 and J usage is TRBJ2-4, with D perhaps matching TRBD1 or TRBD2 (6 bases each). CDR1 is SQVTM, CDR2 ANQGSEA, per germline. Deletions cut 3 bases from V and 6 bases from J, with 9 bases between. The CDR3 sequence is 12 residues long. CDR3 bases: TGCAGCGTTGAGAAGGGGGGAAACATTCAGTACTTC. Amino acid sequence: CSVEKGGNIQYF.

This clonotype showed up many times. The J gene is TRBJ2-5, the V gene TRBV7-9; no definite D call. Trimming cost V 5 bases and J 3 bases, with 4 bases left between them. The length of the CDR3 is 11 residues. CDR1 and CDR2 from the germline V gene are SEHNR and FQNEAQ (reference sequence). The CDR3 DNA reads as TGTGCCAGCAGCGTCAAAGAGACCCAGTACTTC. Translating it yields CASSVKETQYF.

This clonotype was observed a few times. J is TRBJ2-7 and V is TRBV4-2; 9 bases agree with TRBD2. The CDR3 is made up of 16 amino acids. With V trimmed by 3 bases and J by 2 bases, 8 bases remained unmatched. CDR1 and CDR2 from the germline V gene are LGHNA and YNFKEQ. CDR3 sequence reads: CASSQTEASGTYEQYF. CDR3 DNA: TGTGCCAGCAGCCAGACGGAGGCTAGCGGGACCTACGAGCAGTACTTC.

The V gene is TRBV3-1, the J gene TRBJ2-1; D is undetermined. V was clipped by 0 bases and J by 6 bases, with 15 bases between them. Looked up from germline, CDR1 is LGHDT and CDR2 is YNNKEL (reference sequence). The CDR3 has 16 amino acids. Here the CDR3 reads CASSQDLVTALNEQFF. DNA for the CDR3: TGTGCCAGCAGCCAAGATCTCGTAACAGCTCTCAATGAGCAGTTCTTC.

This clonotype was recorded many times. The chain couples TRBV7-9 to TRBJ2-7, with a weak D call TRBD1 (6 bases). The V end lost 8 bases, the J end lost 4 bases, and 18 bases lay between the germline ends. The CDR3 spans 14 residues. The germline V gene has CDR1 SEHNR and CDR2 FQNEAQ (reference sequence). The CDR3, as DNA: TGTGCCAGCGGGGGAACCAGGGGCGAGTACGAGCAGTACTTC. Protein sequence: CASGGTRGEYEQYF.